These 9 T cell receptor beta chains were all obtained from the same sample, sequenced in a study of blood T cell repertoires in COVID-19. Sequencing used immunoSEQ multiplex PCR; TCRdb keeps in-frame clones, though not all of them. Among about 68,000 clones listed, about 86% were seen once. The material sequenced was peripheral blood. Source of these receptors: a man in his forties or fifties with acute or convalescent COVID-19.

This chain connects TRBV3-1 (or the pseudogene TRBV3-2) to TRBJ2-2; a possible D gene is TRBD1 (5 bases). CDR1 and CDR2 from the germline V gene are LGHDT and YNNKEL (reference sequence). This CDR3 spans 15 amino acids. With 1 base removed from V and 0 bases from J, the gap between germline ends came to 6 bases. The CDR3 DNA reads TGTGCCAGCAGCCAAGCAGGGACGAACACCGGGGAGCTGTTTTTT. Protein: CASSQAGTNTGELFF.

The CDR3 sequence is CSVGRGSSTDTQYF. CDR3 DNA: TGCAGCGTTGGTCGAGGGTCTAGCACAGATACGCAGTATTTT. The chain links TRBV29-1 to TRBJ2-3, with a possible D match to TRBD2 (5 bases). The V gene lost 4 bases and the J gene lost 0 bases, with 11 bases spanning the gap. Germline assignment: CDR1 SQVTM and CDR2 ANQGSEA. This CDR3 has 14 residues.

The gene calls are TRBV5-6 and TRBJ2-1; unclear D gene. CDR3 length: 12 residues. Germline V gives CDR1 SGHDT, CDR2 YYEEEE. Deletions cut 2 bases from V and 12 bases from J, with 12 bases between. Here the CDR3 reads CASSLDAAAQFF. The CDR3 DNA is TGTGCCAGCAGCTTAGACGCGGCAGCGCAGTTCTTC.

This clone was seen only a few times. The chain joins TRBV30 to TRBJ2-7; 9 bases line up with TRBD1. This CDR3 contains 14 residues. Trimming took 7 bases from V and 5 from J; bases not matched to a gene: 12. From germline, CDR1 is GTSNPN and CDR2 SVGIG (reference sequence). Written as DNA, the CDR3 is TGTGCCTCTGAAGCCGGGACAGGGATCGACGAGCAGTACTTC. Residues: CASEAGTGIDEQYF.

The chain is built from TRBV18 and TRBJ1-3, with TRBD1 matching over 10 bases. The length of the CDR3 is 16 residues. CDR1 KGHSH and CDR2 LQKENI come from the germline V gene. J gave up 0 bases and V 4 bases, and 3 bases lay outside the gene matches. The CDR3 is CASSRDRGHSGNTIYF. CDR3 coding DNA: TGTGCCAGCTCACGGGACAGGGGACACTCTGGAAACACCATATATTTT.

J is TRBJ2-3 and V is TRBV28; the D gene is possibly TRBD1 (5 bases). Trimming stripped 6 bases from V and 0 bases from J, with 13 bases between. CDR1 MDHEN and CDR2 SYDVKM come from the germline V gene. There are 15 residues in the CDR3. CDR3 nucleotides: TGTGCCAGCAGCGACAGTAGTGATAGCACAGATACGCAGTATTTT. Encoded protein: CASSDSSDSTDTQYF.

This clone has just a few counts. V usage is TRBV6-1 and J usage is TRBJ2-7, with a weak D call TRBD1 (5 bases). CDR3 size: 14 residues. The germline V and J ends were trimmed by 2 bases and 6 bases, with 14 bases remaining between them. The V gene's germline CDR1 is MNHNS and CDR2 SASEGT. The CDR3 here is CASSELYKGVEQYF. Written as DNA, the CDR3 is TGTGCCAGCAGTGAACTCTACAAAGGGGTCGAGCAGTACTTC.

The chain is built from TRBV5-6 and TRBJ1-1; D is unresolved. Looked up from germline, CDR1 is SGHDT and CDR2 is YYEEEE. This CDR3 comprises 15 residues. V lost 4 bases and J lost 6, with 19 bases in between. The CDR3 DNA is TGTGCCAGCAGCCGCCGGGCGGGCCCTGGGGCTGAAGCTTTCTTT. This gives the protein CASSRRAGPGAEAFF.

The CDR3 DNA reads TGTGCCAGCAGCTTATTCGGGACAGGGACTTTATCCTACGAGCAGTACTTC. Translating gives CASSLFGTGTLSYEQYF. The chain couples TRBV7-9 to TRBJ2-7, with 9 bases aligning to TRBD1. This CDR3 comprises 17 residues. Germline values: CDR1 SEHNR, CDR2 FQNEAQ (reference sequence). Trimming at V came to 2 bases and at J to 1 base, leaving 9 bases not matched to a gene.